These 3 T cell receptor beta chains share one sample of origin, sequenced in a study of early T cells in non-severe SARS-CoV-2 infection. TCRdb called the 5' RACE reads again in MiXCR, with one record for every CDR3 protein. The repertoire holds around 66,000 distinct CDR3 sequences, with around 13% as singletons. The sample consisted of whole blood. Source of these receptors: an adult who was a healthcare worker with PCR-confirmed SARS-CoV-2 infection or an uninfected control (not recorded which).

The table lists this clonotype with many counts. The rearrangement uses TRBV7-6 and TRBJ2-7; 7 bases map to TRBD2. The CDR3 length is 14 residues. The junction had 9 bases not matched to a gene; V was cut back by 5 bases and J by 5 bases. Germline V gene data show CDR1 as SGHVS and CDR2 as FNYEAQ. The CDR3, as DNA: TGTGCCAGCAGCCAACGCCCCGCGGGGGACGAGCAGTACTTC. Its translation: CASSQRPAGDEQYF.

V gene TRBV29-1 combines with J gene TRBJ2-3, with 8 nucleotides matching TRBD2. V trimming: 6 bases; J trimming: 6 bases; junction bases outside the gene matches: 8. The CDR3 contains 13 residues. Germline CDR1 is SQVTM and CDR2 is ANQGSEA. The CDR3 DNA sequence: TGCAGCGTCCGTCGGACTAGCATGGATACGCAGTATTTT. Its translation is CSVRRTSMDTQYF.

The chain uses TRBV29-1 and TRBJ2-1, with a weak D call TRBD2 (5 bases). The CDR3 has 15 amino acids. The V gene lost 2 bases and the J gene lost 4 bases, with 15 bases spanning the gap. Germline CDR1 SQVTM, CDR2 ANQGSEA. CDR3 bases: TGCAGCGTTGAACTAGGACTTACCCGTTACAATGAGCAGTTCTTC. Its protein is CSVELGLTRYNEQFF.